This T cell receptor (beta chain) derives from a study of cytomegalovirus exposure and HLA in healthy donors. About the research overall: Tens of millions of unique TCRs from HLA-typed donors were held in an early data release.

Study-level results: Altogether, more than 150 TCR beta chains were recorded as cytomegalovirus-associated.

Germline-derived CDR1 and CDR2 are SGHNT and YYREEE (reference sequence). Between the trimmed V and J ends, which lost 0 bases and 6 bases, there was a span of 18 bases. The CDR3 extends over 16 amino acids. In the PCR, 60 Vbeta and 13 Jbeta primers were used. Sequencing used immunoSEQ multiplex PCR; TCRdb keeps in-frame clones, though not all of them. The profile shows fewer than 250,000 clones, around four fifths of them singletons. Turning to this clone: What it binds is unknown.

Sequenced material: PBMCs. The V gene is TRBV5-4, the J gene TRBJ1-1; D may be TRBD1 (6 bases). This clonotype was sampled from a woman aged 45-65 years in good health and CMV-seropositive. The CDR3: CASSLGFGGQISEAFF. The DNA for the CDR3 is TGTGCCAGCAGCTTGGGTTTCGGGGGGCAGATTTCTGAAGCTTTCTTT.